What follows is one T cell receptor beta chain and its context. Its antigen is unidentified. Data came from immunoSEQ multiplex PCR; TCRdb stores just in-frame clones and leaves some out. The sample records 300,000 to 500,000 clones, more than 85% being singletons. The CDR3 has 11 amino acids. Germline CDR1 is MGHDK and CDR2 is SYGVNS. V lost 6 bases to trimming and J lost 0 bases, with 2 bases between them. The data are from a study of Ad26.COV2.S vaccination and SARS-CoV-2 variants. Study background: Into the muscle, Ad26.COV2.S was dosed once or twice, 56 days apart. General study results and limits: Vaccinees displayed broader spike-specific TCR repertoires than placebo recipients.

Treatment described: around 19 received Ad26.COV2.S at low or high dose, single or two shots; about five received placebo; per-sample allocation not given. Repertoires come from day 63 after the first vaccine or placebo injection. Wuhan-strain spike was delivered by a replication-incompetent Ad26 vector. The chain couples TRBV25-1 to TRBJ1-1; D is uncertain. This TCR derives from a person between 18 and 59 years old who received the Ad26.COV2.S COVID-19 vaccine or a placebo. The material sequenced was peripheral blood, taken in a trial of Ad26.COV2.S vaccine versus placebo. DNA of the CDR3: TGTGCCAGCAGGGTGAACACTGAAGCTTTCTTT. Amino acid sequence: CASRVNTEAFF.